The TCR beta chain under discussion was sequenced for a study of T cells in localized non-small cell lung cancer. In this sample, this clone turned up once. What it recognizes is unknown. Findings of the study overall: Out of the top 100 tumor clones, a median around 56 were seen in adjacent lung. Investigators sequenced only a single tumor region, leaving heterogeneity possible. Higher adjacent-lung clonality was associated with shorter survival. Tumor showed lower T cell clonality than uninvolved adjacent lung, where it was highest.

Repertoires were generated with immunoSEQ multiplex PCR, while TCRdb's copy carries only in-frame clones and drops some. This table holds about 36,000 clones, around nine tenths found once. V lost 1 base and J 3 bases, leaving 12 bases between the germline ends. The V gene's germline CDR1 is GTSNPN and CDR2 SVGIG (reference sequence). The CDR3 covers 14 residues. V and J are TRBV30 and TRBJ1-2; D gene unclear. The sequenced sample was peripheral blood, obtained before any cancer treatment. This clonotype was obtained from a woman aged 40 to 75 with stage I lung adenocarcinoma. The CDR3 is CAWSEEGWDYGYTF. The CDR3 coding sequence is TGTGCCTGGAGTGAAGAGGGTTGGGACTATGGCTACACCTTC.